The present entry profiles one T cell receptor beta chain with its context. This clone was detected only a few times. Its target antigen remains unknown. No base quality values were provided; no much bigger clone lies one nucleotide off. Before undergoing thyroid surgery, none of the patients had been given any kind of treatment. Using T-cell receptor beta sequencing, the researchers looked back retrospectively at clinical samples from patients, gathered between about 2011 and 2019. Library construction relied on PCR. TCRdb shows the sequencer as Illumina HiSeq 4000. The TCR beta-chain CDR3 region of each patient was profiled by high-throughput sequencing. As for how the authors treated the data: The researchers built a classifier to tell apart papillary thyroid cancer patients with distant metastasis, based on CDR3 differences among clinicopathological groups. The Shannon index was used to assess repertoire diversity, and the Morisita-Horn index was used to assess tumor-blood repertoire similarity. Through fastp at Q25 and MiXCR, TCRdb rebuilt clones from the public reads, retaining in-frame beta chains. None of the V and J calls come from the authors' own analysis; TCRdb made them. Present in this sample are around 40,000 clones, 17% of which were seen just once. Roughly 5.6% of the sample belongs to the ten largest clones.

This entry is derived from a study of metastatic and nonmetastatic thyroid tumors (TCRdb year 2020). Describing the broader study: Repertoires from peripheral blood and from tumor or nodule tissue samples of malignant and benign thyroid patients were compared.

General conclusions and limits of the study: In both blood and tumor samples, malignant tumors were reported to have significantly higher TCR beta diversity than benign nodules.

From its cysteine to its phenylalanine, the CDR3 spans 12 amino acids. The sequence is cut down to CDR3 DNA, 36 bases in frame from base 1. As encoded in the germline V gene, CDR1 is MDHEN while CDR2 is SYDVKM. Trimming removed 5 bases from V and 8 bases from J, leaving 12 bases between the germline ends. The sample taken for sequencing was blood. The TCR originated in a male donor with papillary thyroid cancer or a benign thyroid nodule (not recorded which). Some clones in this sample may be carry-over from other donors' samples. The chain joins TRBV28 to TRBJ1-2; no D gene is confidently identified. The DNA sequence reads TGTGCCAGCAGTCCCCTGCGATGGGGCTACACCTTC. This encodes CASSPLRWGYTF.